Listed here are 30 T cell receptor beta chains from one sample, sequenced in a study of shared clonotypes between healthy human individuals. The protocol was immunoSEQ multiplex PCR, while the TCRdb copy is restricted to in-frame clones and leaves out a portion. This sample yields some 1.5 million clones, of which approximately 97% are seen a single time; approximately 1.1% belongs to the top ten. The sample was naive CD4+ T cells sorted from blood. Subset given: CD45RA+ positively selected. The receptors shown here come from a young man in good health.

V gene TRBV2 combines with J gene TRBJ1-1, with 7 bases lining up with TRBD1. Germline V gene lookup returns CDR1 SNHLY and CDR2 FYNNEI. The V segment lost 8 bases and the J segment 8 bases; nucleotides outside the gene matches: 11. This CDR3 is built from 13 residues. Here the CDR3 reads CASRRTQGQEAFF. CDR3 DNA sequence: TGTGCCAGCCGACGGACCCAGGGACAGGAAGCTTTCTTT.

The gene calls are TRBV5-1 and TRBJ2-4; 12 nucleotides line up with TRBD2. This CDR3 comprises 15 residues. V was clipped by 4 bases and J by 6 bases; unmatched bases: 5. CDR1 and CDR2 (germline): SGHRS, YFSETQ. CDR3 nucleotide sequence: TGCGCCAGCAGCGGCGGACTAGCGGGAACAAACATTCAGTACTTC. It is translated as CASSGGLAGTNIQYF.

The chain carries TRBV19 and TRBJ2-7, with a possible D match to TRBD2 (5 bases). The V gene's germline CDR1 is LNHDA and CDR2 SQIVND (reference sequence). This CDR3 region has 12 residues. V dropped 8 bases and J dropped 3 bases, with 11 bases sitting between them. The CDR3 DNA is TGTGCCAGTCGAGGGATAAGCTACGAGCAGTACTTC. Amino acid sequence: CASRGISYEQYF.

This chain connects TRBV7-8 to TRBJ1-5; no clear D gene. This CDR3 is built from 16 residues. Germline CDR1 reads SGHVS; CDR2 reads FQNEAQ. Between the trimmed V and J ends, which lost 5 bases and 3 bases, there was a span of 17 bases. CDR3: CASSPRLGRANQPQHF. CDR3 nucleotides: TGTGCCAGCAGCCCAAGATTGGGCAGAGCCAATCAGCCCCAGCATTTT.

The chain's CDR3 is CASKSSGSMGTGELFF. CDR3 DNA sequence: TGTGCCAGCAAATCTAGCGGGAGCATGGGCACCGGGGAGCTGTTTTTT. The V and J genes are TRBV7-6 and TRBJ2-2; 10 nucleotides line up with TRBD2. Trimming took 7 bases from V and 4 from J; bases not matched to a gene: 9. The germline gives CDR1 SGHVS, CDR2 FNYEAQ. CDR3 length: 16 residues.

V gene TRBV7-2 combines with J gene TRBJ2-7, with TRBD2 as a possible D gene (6 bases). Germline assignment: CDR1 SGHTA and CDR2 FQGNSA. The CDR3 extends over 17 amino acids. V lost 6 bases to trimming and J lost 5 bases, with 26 bases between them. The CDR3 DNA sequence: TGTGCCAGCAGTTACAAATCACCGGGACTCGGGATGCACGAGCAGTACTTC. The encoded protein is CASSYKSPGLGMHEQYF.

J is TRBJ2-1 and V is TRBV4-1; no clear D. The germline V gene encodes CDR1 MGHRA and CDR2 YSYEKL. V shed 1 base and J shed 7 bases, with 11 bases lying between them. This CDR3 is built from 14 residues. The CDR3 DNA reads as TGCGCCAGCAGCCAAGTGGGTAGCAGAAATGAGCAGTTCTTC. Translating it yields CASSQVGSRNEQFF.

The CDR3 spells CSAGRTDTQYF. CDR3 nucleotide sequence: TGCAGCGCGGGCCGCACAGATACGCAGTATTTT. The gene calls are TRBV29-1 and TRBJ2-3; D is unresolved. CDR3 length: 11 amino acids. The V end was cut by 7 bases, the J end by 1 base, with 6 bases between. CDR1 is SQVTM and CDR2 is ANQGSEA in the germline V gene.

The J gene is TRBJ1-1, the V gene TRBV29-1, with D maybe TRBD1 (5 bases). The V gene lost 4 bases and the J gene lost 0 bases, with 9 bases spanning the gap. Germline V CDR1 and CDR2: SQVTM, ANQGSEA. This CDR3 contains 13 residues. The CDR3, as DNA: TGCAGCGTTGGGAGACAGATGAACACTGAAGCTTTCTTT. Translated: CSVGRQMNTEAFF.

This chain joins TRBV27 and TRBJ1-3; D possibly corresponds to TRBD1 (6 bases). The V gene lost 5 bases and the J gene lost 0 bases, with 11 bases spanning the gap. The CDR3 spans 15 residues. Germline CDR1 reads MNHEY; CDR2 reads SMNVEV (reference sequence). The CDR3 coding sequence is TGTGCCAGCAGTGTACAGGGTTTCTCTGGAAACACCATATATTTT. It specifies CASSVQGFSGNTIYF.

The chain uses TRBV7-9 and TRBJ2-7; possibly TRBD1 for D (5 bases). Per the germline V gene, CDR1 is SEHNR and CDR2 is FQNEAQ (reference sequence). V lost 0 bases, J lost 4 bases, and 10 bases lay in between. CDR3 length: 14 residues. The CDR3, as DNA: TGTGCCAGCAGCTTAGCAGGCAGGGTTTACGAGCAGTACTTC. This sequence encodes CASSLAGRVYEQYF.

The chain has TRBV2 and TRBJ2-2; D is unclear. This CDR3 has 12 amino acids. With 5 bases removed from V and 6 bases from J, the gap between germline ends came to 7 bases. The germline V gene encodes CDR1 SNHLY and CDR2 FYNNEI. CDR3 amino acids: CASSRIAGELFF. CDR3 bases: TGTGCCAGCAGTAGGATAGCCGGGGAGCTGTTTTTT.

The rearrangement uses TRBV2 and TRBJ2-1, with D uncertain. The CDR3 length is 11 residues. V was shortened by 7 bases and J by 9 bases, with 10 bases between the two germline ends. Germline CDR1 SNHLY, CDR2 FYNNEI. CDR3 region: CASNAFSEQFF. As DNA, the CDR3 is TGTGCCAGCAACGCCTTCAGTGAGCAGTTCTTC.

The rearrangement joins TRBV6-6 to TRBJ2-1, with 7 nucleotides matching TRBD2. The CDR3 totals 15 residues. Trimming cost V 4 bases and J 6 bases; bases outside gene matches: 9. The germline V gene encodes CDR1 MNHNY and CDR2 SVGAGI (reference sequence). The CDR3: CASSSRGGSSNEQFF. The DNA of the CDR3 is TGTGCCAGCAGTTCCCGTGGCGGGAGCTCCAATGAGCAGTTCTTC.

The chain's CDR3 is CASSFQRGGTSPRNEQFF. CDR3 DNA sequence: TGTGCCAGCAGTTTCCAAAGGGGGGGTACTAGCCCTCGGAATGAGCAGTTCTTC. V gene TRBV28 combines with J gene TRBJ2-1; the D gene is possibly TRBD2 (7 bases). Trimming removed 3 bases from V and 7 bases from J, with 25 bases in between. The germline gives CDR1 MDHEN, CDR2 SYDVKM. This CDR3 spans 18 amino acids.

The V and J genes are TRBV12-5 and TRBJ2-6; tentative D call: TRBD2 (5 bases). This CDR3 comprises 16 residues. V lost 6 bases to trimming and J lost 2 bases, with 14 bases between them. Germline CDR1 LGHNT, CDR2 FRNRAP. The CDR3 region has the DNA TGTGCTAGTGGCCCCGGGGAGTGGGCTGGGGCCAACGTCCTGACTTTC. Amino acids: CASGPGEWAGANVLTF.

The chain carries TRBV11-3 and TRBJ2-1, with a tentative D call TRBD1 (5 bases). Per germline, CDR1 SGHNT and CDR2 YENEEA. V was clipped by 5 bases and J by 6 bases, with 14 bases between them. This CDR3 contains 14 residues. CDR3 region: CASSPRPGSNEQFF. The CDR3 region has the DNA TGTGCCAGCAGCCCCAGGCCAGGGTCCAATGAGCAGTTCTTC. Full variable domain (missing parts from reference TRBV11-3 and TRBJ2-1): EAGVVQSPRYKIIEKKQPVAFWCNPISGHNTLYWYLQNLGQGPELLIRYENEEAVDDSQLPKDRFSAERLKGVDSTLKIQPAELGDSAVYLCASSPRPGSNEQFFGPGTRLTVL.

V is TRBV4-3 and J is TRBJ1-4; a possible D gene is TRBD1 (5 bases). Germline CDR1 reads LGHNA; CDR2 reads YSLEER. The ends were cut back, 2 bases at V and 8 bases at J, with 12 bases in the middle. This CDR3 has 14 residues. CDR3 region: CASSQSTGLEKLFF. In nucleotides, the CDR3 is TGCGCCAGCAGCCAATCAACAGGATTGGAAAAACTGTTTTTT.

The CDR3 region is CASIMGQGVGYTF. The CDR3 coding sequence is TGTGCCAGCATCATGGGACAGGGGGTAGGCTACACCTTC. The chain is built from TRBV28 and TRBJ1-2; TRBD1 matches at 11 bases. The CDR3 consists of 13 residues. CDR1 is MDHEN and CDR2 is SYDVKM in the germline V gene. V was pared by 7 bases and J by 8 bases, with 6 bases of the junction left unmatched.

The chain joins TRBV11-2 to TRBJ2-7, with unresolved D. CDR1 is SGHAT, CDR2 FQNNGV, per germline. This CDR3 comprises 12 residues. The V end was cut by 8 bases, the J end by 5 bases, with 13 bases between. CDR3 loop: CASGREFNEQYF. CDR3 nucleotides: TGTGCCAGCGGCCGAGAGTTTAACGAGCAGTACTTC. Full variable domain (rest looked up from reference TRBV11-2 and TRBJ2-7): EAGVAQSPRYKIIEKRQSVAFWCNPISGHATLYWYQQILGQGPKLLIQFQNNGVVDDSQLPKDRFSAERLKGVDSTLKIQPAKLEDSAVYLCASGREFNEQYFGPGTRLTVT.

On this clone itself: Distinct nucleotide sequences in the sample also encode this CDR3. J is TRBJ1-5 and V is TRBV9; D is unclear. Between the trimmed V and J ends, which lost 2 bases and 0 bases, there was a span of 9 bases. Germline V gene data show CDR1 as SGDLS and CDR2 as YYNGEE. This CDR3 is built from 15 residues. The CDR3 region is CASSVDGYSNQPQHF. DNA for the CDR3: TGTGCCAGCAGCGTTGATGGTTATAGCAATCAGCCCCAGCATTTT.

The rearrangement links TRBV30 to TRBJ2-2; perhaps D is TRBD1 or TRBD2 (5 bases each). Germline V gene data show CDR1 as GTSNPN and CDR2 as SVGIG (reference sequence). The germline V and J ends were trimmed by 4 bases and 6 bases, with 12 bases remaining between them. There are 13 residues in the CDR3. CDR3 region: CAWTLMGAGELFF. CDR3 nucleotides: TGTGCCTGGACTCTCATGGGGGCCGGGGAGCTGTTTTTT.

The sample holds a few counts of this clone. The V gene is TRBV2, the J gene TRBJ1-5; D remains ambiguous. CDR1 SNHLY and CDR2 FYNNEI come from the germline V gene. CDR3 length: 13 residues. Between the trimmed V and J ends, which lost 5 bases and 5 bases, there was a span of 10 bases. The CDR3 reads CASSPSTYQPQHF. CDR3 DNA sequence: TGTGCCAGCAGTCCCTCAACCTATCAGCCCCAGCATTTT.

On this clone itself: Within the sample, other DNA sequences also encode this same CDR3. The genes are TRBV19 and TRBJ2-1; TRBD2 matches 9 bases. Trimming cost V 1 base and J 4 bases; bases outside gene matches: 5. This CDR3 region has 16 residues. CDR1 LNHDA and CDR2 SQIVND come from the germline V gene (reference sequence). The CDR3 DNA sequence: TGTGCCAGTAGTATAGTCGCTAGCGGGACATACAATGAGCAGTTCTTC. Amino acids: CASSIVASGTYNEQFF. The variable domain in full, completed from reference TRBV19 and TRBJ2-1, reads DGGITQSPKYLFRKEGQNVTLSCEQNLNHDAMYWYRQDPGQGLRLIYYSQIVNDFQKGDIAEGYSVSREKKESFPLTVTSAQKNPTAFYLCASSIVASGTYNEQFFGPGTRLTVL.

On this clone: This CDR3 is also generated by other DNA sequences in the sample. The V gene is TRBV7-2, the J gene TRBJ2-7; D remains unclear. The CDR3 sequence is 15 residues long. Trimming pared 1 base from V and 0 bases from J, leaving 10 bases between. Germline lookup yields CDR1 SGHTA and CDR2 FQGNSA. CDR3: CASSLGGPSSYEQYF. The CDR3 DNA sequence: TGTGCCAGCAGCTTAGGAGGACCGAGCTCCTACGAGCAGTACTTC.

The gene calls are TRBV7-9 and TRBJ2-3; TRBD2 aligns across 7 bases. The V gene end was trimmed by 3 bases and the J gene end by 0 bases; junction bases not matched to a gene: 3. The germline V gene has CDR1 SEHNR and CDR2 FQNEAQ (reference sequence). The CDR3 is made up of 15 amino acids. Here the CDR3 reads CASSFPSGSTDTQYF. The DNA of the CDR3 is TGTGCCAGCAGCTTTCCTAGCGGAAGCACAGATACGCAGTATTTT. Complete variable domain (other parts from reference TRBV7-9 and TRBJ2-3): DTGVSQNPRHKITKRGQNVTFRCDPISEHNRLYWYRQTLGQGPEFLTYFQNEAQLEKSRLLSDRFSAERPKGSFSTLEIQRTEQGDSAMYLCASSFPSGSTDTQYFGPGTRLTVL.

The J gene is TRBJ2-7, the V gene TRBV6-1; TRBD2 matches 7 bases. Looked up from germline, CDR1 is MNHNS and CDR2 is SASEGT. The CDR3 covers 15 residues. The V segment lost 7 bases and the J segment 2 bases; nucleotides outside the gene matches: 11. CDR3 in DNA: TGTGCCAGCACCCTGGGGGGGACGTCTACCTACGAGCAGTACTTC. Translated, it gives CASTLGGTSTYEQYF.

The table lists this clone with a count of one. This same CDR3 is encoded by further DNA sequences in the sample. The chain carries TRBV28 and TRBJ1-5; D not certain. There are 14 residues in the CDR3. Between the trimmed V and J ends, which lost 2 bases and 4 bases, there was a span of 9 bases. CDR1 MDHEN and CDR2 SYDVKM come from the germline V gene. The CDR3 sequence: CASSLGGGNQPQHF. As DNA, the CDR3 is TGTGCCAGCAGTTTAGGTGGCGGGAATCAGCCCCAGCATTTT.

This chain connects TRBV28 to TRBJ2-1; 13 bases are shared with TRBD2. Germline CDR1 reads MDHEN; CDR2 reads SYDVKM. Unmatched junction bases numbered 5, after V lost 3 bases and J lost 3 bases. The CDR3 length is 17 residues. In DNA form, the CDR3 reads TGTGCCAGCAGTTTTGGACTAGCGGGAGCATACTACAATGAGCAGTTCTTC. The encoded protein is CASSFGLAGAYYNEQFF.

This chain uses TRBV9 with TRBJ2-1; 14 bases map to TRBD2. V shed 4 bases and J 3 bases; nucleotides not matched to a gene: 6. The CDR3 spans 17 residues. The germline gives CDR1 SGDLS, CDR2 YYNGEE. Here the CDR3 DNA reads TGTGCCAGCAGCCTACGGACTAGCGGGAGGATCTACAATGAGCAGTTCTTC. Its translation is CASSLRTSGRIYNEQFF.